These T cell receptor beta chains were read from a single sample in a study of radiation and T cells in renal cell carcinoma. Profiling relied on immunoSEQ multiplex PCR, and the TCRdb table lists in-frame clones only, not all of them. The data contain approximately 15,000 clones, 58% of them singletons. Material: tumor tissue, obtained from a patient whose treatment was nephrectomy without radiotherapy. All receptors derive from a man between 40 and 49 years old with renal cell carcinoma. Both conserved end residues are part of each CDR3. Fields, in order: V gene, D gene, clone size, J gene, CDR3 DNA, CDR3 protein. D genes are given only for firm matches. For some rows the clone size is stated as once, few or many, or as a class when expanded; others skip it.

V: TRBV28; D: .; size: .; J: TRBJ1-1; DNA: TGTGCCAGCAGTTTAACCTGGGATCGCTTCTTT; CDR3: CASSLTWDRFF
V: TRBV15; D: .; size: .; J: TRBJ1-6; DNA: TGTGCCACCAGCAGACAGGGGCCGGATTCACCCCTCCACTTT; CDR3: CATSRQGPDSPLHF
V: TRBV5-1; D: TRBD1; size: .; J: TRBJ1-5; DNA: TGCGCCAGCAGCTTAGGGGGCGGTCAGCCCCAGCATTTT; CDR3: CASSLGGGQPQHF
V: TRBV7-2; D: .; size: .; J: TRBJ2-7; DNA: TGTGCCAGCAGCCCACTTGCAGGCGAGCAGTACTTC; CDR3: CASSPLAGEQYF
V: TRBV18; D: .; size: .; J: TRBJ1-6; DNA: TGTGCCAGCTCACCAGGGTCTCTCTCACCCCTCCACTTT; CDR3: CASSPGSLSPLHF
V: TRBV27; D: TRBD1; size: few; J: TRBJ2-3; DNA: TGTGCCAGCAGTTTAAAAACAGGGGGCAGCACAGATACGCAGTATTTT; CDR3: CASSLKTGGSTDTQYF
V: TRBV5-1; D: TRBD2; size: .; J: TRBJ2-7; DNA: TGCGCCAGCAGCTTGGGGCTAGCGGGGGAGTCCTACGAGCAGTACTTC; CDR3: CASSLGLAGESYEQYF
V: TRBV5-1; D: TRBD2; size: .; J: TRBJ2-3; DNA: TGCGCCAGCAGCTTCGAGGGACTAGCGGGGGGGACAGATACGCAGTATTTT; CDR3: CASSFEGLAGGTDTQYF
V: TRBV29-1; D: .; size: few; J: TRBJ2-2; DNA: TGCAGCGCCGGACGGATTGGGGAGCTGTTTTTT; CDR3: CSAGRIGELFF
V: TRBV7-2; D: TRBD1; size: .; J: TRBJ2-2; DNA: TGTGCCAGCAGCTTTGGACAGGGGGTCAACACCGGGGAGCTGTTTTTT; CDR3: CASSFGQGVNTGELFF
V: TRBV11-3; D: TRBD2; size: .; J: TRBJ2-3; DNA: TGTGCCAGCAGCTTAGGAGCGGGGATAGTAGATACGCAGTATTTT; CDR3: CASSLGAGIVDTQYF
V: TRBV19; D: .; size: .; J: TRBJ1-2; DNA: TGTGCCAGTAGTATAGATCTCAGGACTACTATTACTGGCTACACCTTC; CDR3: CASSIDLRTTITGYTF
V: TRBV2; D: .; size: .; J: TRBJ2-2; DNA: TGTGCCAGCAGTGTAGACACCGGGGAGCTGTTTTTT; CDR3: CASSVDTGELFF
V: TRBV4-3; D: .; size: .; J: TRBJ1-3; DNA: TGCGCCAGCAGCCAACACTACAGGGACTCTGGAAACACCATATATTTT; CDR3: CASSQHYRDSGNTIYF